This record covers a single T cell receptor (beta chain). The antigen is not known. The CDR3 totals 15 residues. Looked up from germline, CDR1 is MNHEY and CDR2 is SMNVEV (reference sequence). The V and J ends lost 5 bases and 10 bases, in that order; junction bases with no gene match: 10. The sample originates from a study of PD-1 blockade in classical Hodgkin lymphoma. Across the whole study: Every 2 weeks, patients had 3 mg/kg nivolumab intravenously. Notes on the study in general: The CD4+ diversity rise by C4D1 was clearest in complete responders.

Some clones are missing from TCRdb's copy, which holds only in-frame ones; the method was immunoSEQ multiplex PCR. The sample shows 90,000 to 100,000 clones, roughly nine tenths of them seen only once. Brentuximab vedotin exposure varied, and every patient relapsed after autologous stem cell transplantation. The rearrangement joins TRBV27 to TRBJ1-6; TRBD1 agrees at 8 bases. The clonotype was recovered from a human donor with classical Hodgkin lymphoma. The source material was peripheral blood mononuclear cells (PBMCs), sampled before the second cycle of nivolumab. The CDR3 loop reads CASSPMDRVKSPLHF. Here the CDR3 DNA reads TGTGCCAGCAGTCCGATGGACAGGGTAAAATCACCCCTCCACTTT.